The clone carrying this T cell receptor beta chain was found many times. Its antigen remains unidentified. J gave up 8 bases and V 3 bases, and 6 bases lay outside the gene matches. The CDR3 has 13 amino acids. Looked up from germline, CDR1 is DFQATT and CDR2 is SNEGSKA (reference sequence). The CDR3 regions of TCR beta were amplified from RNA transcripts. The study used the HTBI primer set for a first-round RT-PCR of the TCR CDR3. TCRdb itself ran the multiplex PCR reads through MiXCR, one entry per CDR3 protein. The data hold approximately 400,000 distinct CDR3 sequences, with roughly 18% observed a single time. Subjects with ophthalmopathy showed a Clinical Activity Score no lower than 3, a NOSPECS grade no lower than 4, and a duration shorter than 3 months. Patients with uncontrolled infections, other autoimmune diseases, pregnancy or lactation were excluded. The sample is drawn from a study of T cells in Graves' hyperthyroidism and ophthalmopathy. Study-level results: The model identified upcoming ophthalmopathy a median 6.5 months ahead of onset.

The genes are TRBV20-1 and TRBJ2-2; 7 bases fit TRBD1. The source material was blood. The TCR comes from a man aged 18 to 30 with Graves' ophthalmopathy. CDR3 sequence reads: CSASTTGSGELFF. The CDR3 DNA is TGCAGTGCTAGCACGACAGGGTCTGGGGAGCTGTTTTTT.